Listed below are T cell receptor beta chains from one sample, sequenced in a study of cytomegalovirus exposure and HLA in healthy donors. The table came from immunoSEQ multiplex PCR; TCRdb's copy has only in-frame clones and leaves some out. The table shows some 150,000 clones, with 76% occurring only once. The sample comprised PBMCs. The receptors stem from a man between 18 and 29 years old in good health and CMV-seronegative. Each CDR3 is given with its conserved first and last residue. The D gene is left open where the match is weak. Some rows mark clone size as missing; the rest say once, few, many or name a class of expanded clone.

clone_size: .; j_call: TRBJ2-5; v_call: TRBV6-5; d_call: TRBD1; cdr3_nt: TGTGCCAGCAGTCACGGGGACAGACAAGAGACCCAGTACTTC; cdr3_aa: CASSHGDRQETQYF
clone_size: .; j_call: TRBJ2-2; v_call: TRBV19; d_call: TRBD1; cdr3_nt: TGTGCCAGTAGTCGTACAGGGGGCCACGCCGGGGAGCTGTTTTTT; cdr3_aa: CASSRTGGHAGELFF
clone_size: .; j_call: TRBJ1-5; v_call: TRBV2; d_call: TRBD1; cdr3_nt: TGTGCCAGCAGCGACGACAGGGGGAGCAATCAGCCCCAGCATTTT; cdr3_aa: CASSDDRGSNQPQHF
clone_size: .; j_call: TRBJ2-5; v_call: TRBV7-2; d_call: TRBD2; cdr3_nt: TGTGCCAGCAGCTTAACGCCGGGACTATCTCAAGAGACCCAGTACTTC; cdr3_aa: CASSLTPGLSQETQYF
clone_size: .; j_call: TRBJ1-5; v_call: TRBV9; d_call: .; cdr3_nt: TGTGCCAGCAGCGGTTGGCCAGGGGCTAATCAGCCCCAGCATTTT; cdr3_aa: CASSGWPGANQPQHF
clone_size: .; j_call: TRBJ1-5; v_call: TRBV5-6; d_call: TRBD1; cdr3_nt: TGTGCCAGCAGCTTGCGACAGGGACACAGTCAGCCCCAGCATTTT; cdr3_aa: CASSLRQGHSQPQHF
clone_size: once; j_call: TRBJ2-5; v_call: TRBV28; d_call: TRBD2; cdr3_nt: TGTGCCAGCAGTCCCTTAGCGGGAGGCCAAGAGACCCAGTACTTC; cdr3_aa: CASSPLAGGQETQYF
clone_size: .; j_call: TRBJ1-6; v_call: TRBV4-1; d_call: .; cdr3_nt: TGCGCCAGCAGCCAAGATAGACTCTGGTCCCGGGATAATTCCCCCCTCCACTTT; cdr3_aa: CASSQDRLWSRDNSPLHF
clone_size: .; j_call: TRBJ2-1; v_call: TRBV7-2; d_call: TRBD2; cdr3_nt: TGTGCCAGCAGCCCCAGCGGGAGCTCCTACAATGAGCAGTTCTTC; cdr3_aa: CASSPSGSSYNEQFF
clone_size: once; j_call: TRBJ1-5; v_call: TRBV27; d_call: TRBD1; cdr3_nt: TGTGCCAGCAGTTCCACCAGGACAGGGGTTAGCAATCAGCCCCAGCATTTT; cdr3_aa: CASSSTRTGVSNQPQHF
clone_size: .; j_call: TRBJ1-5; v_call: TRBV7-9; d_call: .; cdr3_nt: TGTCCCAGTAGCTTAAACCTTCCAGGGGATCAGCCCCAGCATTTT; cdr3_aa: CPSSLNLPGDQPQHF
clone_size: .; j_call: TRBJ2-2; v_call: TRBV11-2; d_call: .; cdr3_nt: TGTGCCAGCAGCTACGGACAGACCGGGGAGCTGTTTTTT; cdr3_aa: CASSYGQTGELFF
clone_size: .; j_call: TRBJ1-2; v_call: TRBV5-1; d_call: .; cdr3_nt: TGCGCCAGCAGCTTGGTGCCCGGGACATCAGGCAGGGGCTATGGCTACACCTTC; cdr3_aa: CASSLVPGTSGRGYGYTF
clone_size: .; j_call: TRBJ2-3; v_call: TRBV7-2; d_call: .; cdr3_nt: TGTGCCAGCAGCTTAGTGGGGGCCCTCACAGATACGCAGTATTTT; cdr3_aa: CASSLVGALTDTQYF
clone_size: .; j_call: TRBJ1-1; v_call: TRBV19; d_call: TRBD1; cdr3_nt: TGTGCCAGCATCGCCAATAAATGGACAGGGGCTGAAGCTTTCTTT; cdr3_aa: CASIANKWTGAEAFF
clone_size: medium-sized; j_call: TRBJ1-2; v_call: TRBV6-5; d_call: .; cdr3_nt: TGTGCCAGCAGGAGGGGGGGCTTCGATTATGGCTACACCTTC; cdr3_aa: CASRRGGFDYGYTF
clone_size: .; j_call: TRBJ2-1; v_call: TRBV7-9; d_call: TRBD2; cdr3_nt: TGTGCCAGCAGGCCCCTGGGGGCACTAGCGGGCCATGAGCAGTTCTTC; cdr3_aa: CASRPLGALAGHEQFF
clone_size: .; j_call: TRBJ1-1; v_call: TRBV5-4; d_call: .; cdr3_nt: TGTGCCAGCAGCTCGGGACAACAGAACACTGAAGCTTTCTTT; cdr3_aa: CASSSGQQNTEAFF
clone_size: .; j_call: TRBJ2-5; v_call: TRBV30; d_call: TRBD2; cdr3_nt: TGTGCCTGGAGTGATCTAGCGGGAGTCTGGAGCCAAGAGACCCAGTACTTC; cdr3_aa: CAWSDLAGVWSQETQYF
clone_size: .; j_call: TRBJ2-7; v_call: TRBV5-4; d_call: TRBD1; cdr3_nt: TGTGCCAGCAGCTTGGCAGGGGGAGCAGGCCACGAGCAGTACTTC; cdr3_aa: CASSLAGGAGHEQYF
clone_size: once; j_call: TRBJ2-2; v_call: TRBV5-1; d_call: .; cdr3_nt: TGCGCCAGCAGTTCTCGGGGTAGCACCGGGGAGCTGTTTTTT; cdr3_aa: CASSSRGSTGELFF
clone_size: .; j_call: TRBJ1-1; v_call: TRBV19; d_call: .; cdr3_nt: TGTGCCAGTAGTACAGGGGAGAGGTTTCGTCCCCCTTTCTTT; cdr3_aa: CASSTGERFRPPFF
clone_size: .; j_call: TRBJ1-1; v_call: TRBV10-3; d_call: .; cdr3_nt: TGTGCCACCTACATGGGGGGGGCCACTGAAGCTTTCTTT; cdr3_aa: CATYMGGATEAFF